The next 11 T cell receptor beta chains were all read from a single sample in a study of beta chain features in type 1 diabetes. What was sequenced were expressed TCRB transcripts, since all of the isolated RNA had been reverse transcribed. The table came from immunoSEQ multiplex PCR; TCRdb's copy has only in-frame clones and leaves some out. This table holds under 150,000 clones, around 50% found once. Input material: Tregs from blood. These receptors all come from a young man in good health.

J is TRBJ1-1 and V is TRBV16; possible D gene TRBD1, 6 bases. CDR1 KGHSY and CDR2 FQNENV come from the germline V gene. The CDR3 consists of 14 residues. V was clipped by 2 bases and J by 5 bases, with 12 bases between them. The CDR3 sequence: CASSQKTRGTEAFF. CDR3 in DNA: TGTGCCAGCAGCCAAAAAACCAGGGGTACTGAAGCTTTCTTT.

The chain carries TRBV28 and TRBJ2-7; 10 bases fit TRBD2. V lost 3 bases and J lost 2; bases outside the gene matches: 10. This CDR3 has 17 residues. Germline V gene sequence: CDR1 MDHEN, CDR2 SYDVKM. For the CDR3, the DNA is TGTGCCAGCAGTTTTCCCATAGGACTAGCGGCACCCTACGAGCAGTACTTC. It specifies CASSFPIGLAAPYEQYF.

This sequence joins TRBV7-3 and TRBJ1-2, with D possibly matching TRBD1 (6 bases). V shed 6 bases and J shed 7 bases, with 15 bases lying between them. CDR3 length: 13 residues. CDR1 and CDR2 from the germline V gene are SGHTA and FQGTGA. CDR3 region: CASRITGNPGYTF. CDR3 nucleotides: TGTGCCAGCAGAATAACAGGGAATCCTGGCTACACCTTC.

CDR3 nucleotides: TGCGCCAGCAGCTCAGGACAGCCCTCCGACGGCTACACCTTC. Encoded protein: CASSSGQPSDGYTF. This chain joins TRBV5-1 and TRBJ1-2; possibly TRBD1 for D (6 bases). Trimming removed 3 bases at V and 8 bases at J, with 17 bases between. The CDR3 sequence is 14 residues long. Germline CDR1 SGHRS, CDR2 YFSETQ.

This sequence joins TRBV7-9 and TRBJ2-5; 7 bases fit TRBD1. With V trimmed by 1 base and J by 3 bases, 5 bases remained unmatched. This CDR3 region has 15 residues. CDR1 is SEHNR and CDR2 is FQNEAQ in the germline V gene (reference sequence). The CDR3 DNA reads as TGTGCCAGCAGCTTAGGATACAGGGGCAAAGAGACCCAGTACTTC. This encodes CASSLGYRGKETQYF.

V gene TRBV11-1 combines with J gene TRBJ2-1; D unclear. The CDR3 runs 13 residues. Trimming removed 5 bases at V and 4 bases at J, with 9 bases between. Germline CDR1 is SGHAT and CDR2 is FQDESV (reference sequence). CDR3: CASSPTGYNEQFF. CDR3 DNA: TGTGCCAGCAGCCCAACGGGTTACAATGAGCAGTTCTTC.

The sample holds a few counts of this clone. V gene TRBV19 combines with J gene TRBJ2-6; D might be TRBD1 (5 bases). This CDR3 comprises 16 residues. In germline, CDR1 is LNHDA, CDR2 SQIVND (reference sequence). Trimming left V 4 bases short and J 0 bases short, with 10 bases between. CDR3 amino acids: CASSRPGASGANVLTF. In nucleotides, the CDR3 is TGTGCCAGTAGTAGGCCTGGGGCCTCTGGGGCCAACGTCCTGACTTTC. The whole variable domain, filled in from reference TRBV19 and TRBJ2-6, reads DGGITQSPKYLFRKEGQNVTLSCEQNLNHDAMYWYRQDPGQGLRLIYYSQIVNDFQKGDIAEGYSVSREKKESFPLTVTSAQKNPTAFYLCASSRPGASGANVLTFGAGSRLTVL.

The rearrangement uses TRBV21-1 and TRBJ2-4; the D call TRBD2 from the table was never checked on the DNA. TRBV21-1 represents a pseudogene. CDR3 size: 16 residues. DNA for the CDR3: TGTGCCAGCAGCAAAGTTCCGGTCCTAGGCAAAAACATTCAGTACTTC. Translating gives CASSKVPVLGKNIQYF.

V is TRBV19 and J is TRBJ1-5, with D possibly matching TRBD1 (5 bases). CDR1 is LNHDA and CDR2 is SQIVND in the germline V gene (reference sequence). The CDR3 consists of 15 residues. V gave up 6 bases and J gave up 6 bases, with 18 bases separating them. CDR3 sequence reads: CASSRTPDMGQPQHF. The CDR3 region has the DNA TGTGCCAGTAGCAGGACACCGGATATGGGTCAGCCCCAGCATTTT.

The CDR3 nucleotides are TGTGCCAGCAGCCGCCCCCACAACGGGGAGCTGTTTTTT. Its protein is CASSRPHNGELFF. The chain combines TRBV5-6 with TRBJ2-2; D is undetermined. Deletions cut 4 bases from V and 7 bases from J, with 11 bases between. Germline V gene data show CDR1 as SGHDT and CDR2 as YYEEEE. The CDR3 totals 13 residues.

This clone has just a few counts. This chain joins TRBV30 and TRBJ2-6; unclear D gene. V lost 2 bases and J 2 bases, leaving 7 bases between the germline ends. CDR3 length: 14 amino acids. The germline V gene has CDR1 GTSNPN and CDR2 SVGIG (reference sequence). The chain's CDR3 is CAWSRPPGANVLTF. CDR3 coding DNA: TGTGCCTGGAGTCGTCCCCCTGGGGCCAACGTCCTGACTTTC.